The clone carrying this T cell receptor beta chain appeared a few times. What it binds is unknown. The sample originates from a study of T-cell reconstitution after alpha-beta-depleted transplantation in children. General study points: Fresh T-cell production supplied most of the T-cell counts and diversity seen one year after transplant. Reportedly, alpha-beta T cells present about two months post-transplant originated from several hundred expanded clones of graft origin. The origin of high day-60 TCRbeta diversity in some patients lay in surviving recipient T cells and thymic progenitors.

V lost 1 base to trimming and J lost 11 bases, with 8 bases between them. The CDR3 is 12 amino acids. CDR1 SNHLY and CDR2 FYNNEI come from the germline V gene. Preparation of the TCRbeta library used unique molecular identifiers. MiXCR, applied by TCRdb to the PCR reads, yields one record per CDR3 protein. The table records hundreds of thousands of distinct CDR3 sequences, over 10% of them present only once. This material consisted of PBMCs, mostly from graft donor cells, taken 360 days after TCRalphabeta/CD19-depleted stem cell transplant. This TCR came from a male patient aged 5 to 17 who had a stem cell transplant for acute myeloid leukemia, so the T cells may come from the graft donor. The rearrangement uses TRBV2 and TRBJ2-2, with D unresolved. This CDR3 reads CASSEVGNELFF. The CDR3 DNA sequence: TGTGCCAGCAGTGAAGTGGGGAATGAGCTGTTTTTT.